Below are 3 T cell receptor beta chains sequenced from a single sample in a study of blood T cell repertoires in COVID-19. Sequencing used immunoSEQ multiplex PCR; TCRdb keeps in-frame clones, though not all of them. The sample records more than 300,000 clones, 88% being singletons. The sample comprised peripheral blood. These receptors were collected from a woman in her 70s with COVID-19, enrolled during active disease.

This chain joins TRBV19 and TRBJ1-2, with D tentatively TRBD1 (5 bases). The V and J ends lost 0 bases and 6 bases respectively, with 8 bases between them. Germline-derived CDR1 and CDR2 are LNHDA and SQIVND (reference sequence). The CDR3 length is 13 residues. As DNA, the CDR3 is TGTGCCAGTAGTATAGAGGGGCAGAATGGCTACACCTTC. The encoded protein is CASSIEGQNGYTF.

The rearrangement joins TRBV11-2 to TRBJ1-1; possible D gene TRBD1, 6 bases. This CDR3 spans 15 amino acids. The V and J ends lost 1 base and 2 bases respectively, with 11 bases between them. Looked up from germline, CDR1 is SGHAT and CDR2 is FQNNGV. CDR3 amino acids: CASSLVGTPNTEAFF. As DNA, the CDR3 is TGTGCCAGCAGCTTAGTAGGGACACCCAACACTGAAGCTTTCTTT.

The chain employs TRBV2 and TRBJ1-2; D uncertain. The germline V and J ends were trimmed by 1 base and 7 bases, with 13 bases remaining between them. The CDR3 spans 14 residues. CDR1 and CDR2 (germline): SNHLY, FYNNEI. This CDR3 reads CASSEDAARGGYTF. The CDR3 region has the DNA TGTGCCAGCAGTGAAGATGCCGCCCGAGGTGGCTACACCTTC.